Following are 30 T cell receptor beta chains from one sample sequenced in a study of shared clonotypes between healthy human individuals. Data came from immunoSEQ multiplex PCR; TCRdb stores just in-frame clones and leaves some out. The data hold over a million clones, with approximately 80% observed a single time. The specimen sequenced was memory CD4+ T cells from PBMCs. Subset given: CD45RA-negative fraction. Every receptor here comes from a man younger than 30 in good health. Some clones in this sample may be carry-over from other donors' samples.

This chain joins TRBV27 and TRBJ2-1; TRBD2 aligns across 8 bases. This CDR3 has 17 residues. CDR1 is MNHEY, CDR2 SMNVEV, per germline (reference sequence). The junction had 6 bases not matched to a gene; V was cut back by 0 bases and J by 2 bases. The CDR3 sequence is CASSLSIAGFTYNEQFF. The CDR3 DNA reads TGTGCCAGCAGTTTATCAATAGCGGGATTCACCTACAATGAGCAGTTCTTC.

V gene TRBV2 combines with J gene TRBJ1-2; perhaps TRBD1 as D (5 bases). Trimming cost V 6 bases and J 4 bases, with 18 bases left between them. Germline-derived CDR1 and CDR2 are SNHLY and FYNNEI. CDR3 size: 15 residues. CDR3 loop: CASRLGTELSYGYTF. The CDR3 DNA sequence: TGTGCCAGCAGACTCGGGACGGAGCTTAGCTATGGCTACACCTTC.

The V gene is TRBV29-1, the J gene TRBJ1-5, with D perhaps matching TRBD1 (5 bases). The CDR3 is made up of 13 amino acids. Per germline, CDR1 SQVTM and CDR2 ANQGSEA. V was pared by 5 bases and J by 6 bases, with 14 bases between. CDR3: CSVIQTGGQPQHF. The CDR3 nucleotides read TGCAGCGTTATCCAAACAGGAGGTCAGCCCCAGCATTTT. The whole variable domain, remainder taken from reference TRBV29-1 and TRBJ1-5, is SAVISQKPSRDICQRGTSLTIQCQVDSQVTMMFWYRQQPGQSLTLIATANQGSEATYESGFVIDKFPISRPNLTFSTLTVSNMSPEDSSIYLCSVIQTGGQPQHFGDGTRLSIL.

This clone came up a few times. The chain joins TRBV2 to TRBJ2-3; D uncertain. The CDR3 is 14 residues long. CDR1 and CDR2 (germline): SNHLY, FYNNEI. Trimming took off 1 base at V and 1 base at J, with 6 bases between the two ends. CDR3 in amino acids: CASSEVSGTDTQYF. CDR3 sequence (DNA): TGTGCCAGCAGTGAAGTCTCGGGCACAGATACGCAGTATTTT.

The J gene is TRBJ2-1, the V gene TRBV19, with a weak D call TRBD1 (5 bases). The CDR3 contains 13 residues. The V gene's germline CDR1 is LNHDA and CDR2 SQIVND (reference sequence). Trimming cost V 8 bases and J 3 bases, with 11 bases left between them. CDR3 protein: CASALRGYNEQFF. DNA of the CDR3: TGTGCCAGTGCGTTAAGGGGCTACAATGAGCAGTTCTTC.

The chain joins TRBV7-9 to TRBJ1-2; 7 bases agree with TRBD1. The CDR3 has 16 amino acids. With 2 bases clipped from V and 7 bases from J, the junction kept 13 bases outside the gene matches. From germline, CDR1 is SEHNR and CDR2 FQNEAQ (reference sequence). The CDR3 sequence: CASSLRGQGTVAGYTF. As DNA, the CDR3 is TGTGCCAGCAGCTTAAGAGGTCAAGGGACAGTGGCTGGCTACACCTTC.

The rearrangement links TRBV28 to TRBJ2-1; tentatively, D is TRBD2 (6 bases). The CDR3 length is 13 residues. Germline values: CDR1 MDHEN, CDR2 SYDVKM. V was shortened by 7 bases and J by 9 bases, with 16 bases between the two germline ends. In nucleotides, the CDR3 is TGTGCCAGCACCCCGCCCCCCGGGGGTGAGCAGTTCTTC. Translation gives CASTPPPGGEQFF.

V is TRBV27 and J is TRBJ1-5, with D unresolved. This CDR3 spans 14 amino acids. The V gene's germline CDR1 is MNHEY and CDR2 SMNVEV (reference sequence). Trimming removed 6 bases from V and 0 bases from J, with 9 bases in between. The CDR3 region is CASRLLSSNQPQHF. CDR3 in DNA: TGTGCCAGCAGGCTTTTAAGTAGCAATCAGCCCCAGCATTTT.

This clone appeared a single time. Other DNA sequences of this sample code for an identical CDR3. The V and J genes are TRBV5-1 and TRBJ2-2, with D maybe TRBD1 (6 bases). Germline lookup yields CDR1 SGHRS and CDR2 YFSETQ. The CDR3 length is 15 residues. The V gene lost 2 bases and the J gene lost 2 bases, with 10 bases spanning the gap. CDR3: CASSFLRGNTGELFF. The CDR3 DNA sequence: TGCGCCAGCAGCTTCCTCAGGGGAAACACCGGGGAGCTGTTTTTT.

Comment on this clone: A much larger clone lies one base from this, so it may be a read error. The chain recombines TRBV7-2 with TRBJ1-2; 10 bases are a match to TRBD1. Germline lookup yields CDR1 SGHTA and CDR2 FQGNSA. The CDR3 is made up of 14 amino acids. V lost 4 bases and J lost 2; bases outside the gene matches: 1. The CDR3 spells CASSSDRGNYGYTF. The DNA of the CDR3 is TGTGCCAGCAGCTCGGACAGGGGGAACTATGGCTACACCTTC.

This chain uses TRBV4-3 with TRBJ1-2; a weak D match, TRBD1 (5 bases). Germline V gene data show CDR1 as LGHNA and CDR2 as YSLEER. CDR3 length: 15 amino acids. Trimming left V 1 base short and J 7 bases short, with 16 bases between. For the CDR3, the DNA is TGCGCCAGCAGCCAAGGCAGGGCAGGGTGGGGTGGCTACACCTTC. Its translation is CASSQGRAGWGGYTF.

This sequence joins TRBV7-2 and TRBJ2-2, with D hard to call. CDR1 is SGHTA, CDR2 FQGNSA, per germline. Trimming took off 5 bases at V and 1 base at J, with 8 bases between the two ends. This CDR3 region has 14 residues. The CDR3 nucleotides are TGTGCCAGCAGCCCGGTGCTGAACACCGGGGAGCTGTTTTTT. Protein: CASSPVLNTGELFF. Complete variable domain (other parts from reference TRBV7-2 and TRBJ2-2): GAGVSQSPSNKVTEKGKDVELRCDPISGHTALYWYRQSLGQGLEFLIYFQGNSAPDKSGLPSDRFSAERTGGSVSTLTIQRTQQEDSAVYLCASSPVLNTGELFFGEGSRLTVL.

The gene calls are TRBV5-1 and TRBJ2-5; 11 nucleotides align to TRBD2. The CDR3 has 17 amino acids. Germline V CDR1 and CDR2: SGHRS, YFSETQ. V shed 4 bases and J 1 base; nucleotides not matched to a gene: 9. CDR3 protein: CASSKGTSGQLQETQYF. DNA for the CDR3: TGCGCCAGCAGCAAGGGGACTAGCGGCCAACTCCAAGAGACCCAGTACTTC.

The chain recombines TRBV18 with TRBJ2-3, with D tentatively TRBD1 (6 bases). The ends were cut back, 4 bases at V and 2 bases at J, with 13 bases in the middle. The germline V gene has CDR1 KGHSH and CDR2 LQKENI. The CDR3 has 15 residues. As DNA, the CDR3 is TGTGCCAGCTCACGTTCGTTGGGGGCCACAGATACGCAGTATTTT. Its translation is CASSRSLGATDTQYF.

This clone was counted between two and nine times. V gene TRBV15 combines with J gene TRBJ2-2; 8 bases match TRBD2. V lost 5 bases and J lost 4; bases outside the gene matches: 18. Looked up from germline, CDR1 is LNHNV and CDR2 is YYDKDF (reference sequence). This CDR3 has 19 amino acids. CDR3 region: CATSRGGSGAGVVTGELFF. CDR3 nucleotide sequence: TGTGCCACCAGCCGGGGGGGTAGTGGAGCGGGAGTGGTCACCGGGGAGCTGTTTTTT.

The rearrangement links TRBV5-1 to TRBJ2-2; a possible D gene is TRBD1 (6 bases). The CDR3 length is 15 residues. Per the germline V gene, CDR1 is SGHRS and CDR2 is YFSETQ. Trimming took off 0 bases at V and 4 bases at J, with 10 bases between the two ends. CDR3 protein: CASSLELGGTGELFF. CDR3 DNA sequence: TGCGCCAGCAGCTTGGAGCTAGGGGGCACCGGGGAGCTGTTTTTT. The full variable domain, completed using reference TRBV5-1 and TRBJ2-2, is KAGVTQTPRYLIKTRGQQVTLSCSPISGHRSVSWYQQTPGQGLQFLFEYFSETQRNKGNFPGRFSGRQFSNSRSEMNVSTLELGDSALYLCASSLELGGTGELFFGEGSRLTVL.

In DNA, the CDR3 is TGTGCCAGCAGCTTGGACGGGAGTGGGGGTACAGATACGCAGTATTTT. Its translation is CASSLDGSGGTDTQYF. This chain uses TRBV11-1 with TRBJ2-3, with a weak D call TRBD2 (6 bases). The V gene's germline CDR1 is SGHAT and CDR2 FQDESV (reference sequence). The germline V and J ends were trimmed by 3 bases and 3 bases, with 16 bases remaining between them. The length of the CDR3 is 16 residues.

This clone was counted only a few times. The junction differs from germline at one of its ends, possibly a read error. The chain is built from TRBV20-1 and TRBJ1-1, with D possibly TRBD1 on 5 matching bases. This CDR3 is 10 amino acids long. Germline V CDR1 and CDR2: DFQATT, SNEGSKA (reference sequence). CDR3 sequence: CSAGISTAPF. Here the CDR3 DNA reads TGCAGTGCTGGGATCTCGACAGCTCCTTTT.

This clone was seen once. This rearrangement joins TRBV5-6 to TRBJ1-5; 7 bases are shared with TRBD1. The V gene end was trimmed by 0 bases and the J gene end by 5 bases; junction bases not matched to a gene: 2. The germline gives CDR1 SGHDT, CDR2 YYEEEE. The CDR3 loop spans 14 amino acids. The CDR3 DNA reads as TGTGCCAGCAGCTTGGGACAGGGCGATCAGCCCCAGCATTTT. It encodes CASSLGQGDQPQHF.

This clone was found many times. This rearrangement joins TRBV30 to TRBJ1-4, with D perhaps TRBD1 (5 bases). Germline V lookup: CDR1 GTSNPN, CDR2 SVGIG (reference sequence). Trimming stripped 0 bases from V and 8 bases from J, with 7 bases between. The CDR3 sequence is 12 residues long. In nucleotides, the CDR3 is TGTGCCTGGAGTGTGGGGGGGGAAAAACTGTTTTTT. Its protein product is CAWSVGGEKLFF.

The chain recombines TRBV18 with TRBJ2-1; 7 bases match TRBD2. This CDR3 has 15 residues. CDR1 is KGHSH, CDR2 LQKENI, per germline. After removal of 6 bases from V and 7 bases from J, the junction contained 12 bases not matched to a gene. The CDR3 DNA follows: TGTGCCAGCTCGCCCGGACTAGTTCTGGGGAATGAGCAGTTCTTC. It is translated as CASSPGLVLGNEQFF. The full variable domain, in which reference TRBV18 and TRBJ2-1 provide the parts outside the CDR3, is NAGVMQNPRHLVRRRGQEARLRCSPMKGHSHVYWYRQLPEEGLKFMVYLQKENIIDESGMPKERFSAEFPKEGPSILRIQQVVRGDSAAYFCASSPGLVLGNEQFFGPGTRLTVL.

The genes are TRBV18 and TRBJ1-1, with 8 positions matching TRBD1. Unmatched junction bases numbered 4, after V lost 3 bases and J lost 4 bases. The CDR3 has 14 residues. Per the germline V gene, CDR1 is KGHSH and CDR2 is LQKENI. The CDR3 loop reads CASSPDRAGTEAFF. The CDR3 DNA is TGTGCCAGCTCACCGGACAGGGCAGGCACTGAAGCTTTCTTT.

The rearrangement links TRBV10-3 to TRBJ1-1, with unresolved D. The CDR3 sequence is 13 residues long. CDR1 ENHRY and CDR2 SYGVKD come from the germline V gene. The germline V and J ends were trimmed by 3 bases and 0 bases, with 5 bases remaining between them. CDR3 amino acids: CAISDRMNTEAFF. CDR3 nucleotides: TGTGCCATCAGTGACAGAATGAACACTGAAGCTTTCTTT.

The sample holds a few counts of this clone. The rearrangement uses TRBV6-5 and TRBJ2-1, with D unresolved. Germline CDR1 is MNHEY and CDR2 is SVGAGI. The CDR3 contains 12 residues. Trimming stripped 8 bases from V and 9 bases from J, with 14 bases between. CDR3 sequence: CASGRARSEQFF. The CDR3 bases are TGTGCCAGCGGTAGAGCCCGCAGTGAGCAGTTCTTC.

The chain recombines TRBV4-1 with TRBJ1-5; D possibly corresponds to TRBD1 (5 bases). The germline V gene encodes CDR1 MGHRA and CDR2 YSYEKL. The CDR3 extends over 14 amino acids. With 4 bases removed from V and 3 bases from J, the gap between germline ends came to 10 bases. CDR3 nucleotides: TGCGCCAGCAGCCCTGACAGACCCAATCAGCCCCAGCATTTT. Its translation is CASSPDRPNQPQHF.

This clone was recorded a few times. The J gene is TRBJ2-2, the V gene TRBV27, with 7 bases identical to TRBD2. CDR1 and CDR2 (germline): MNHEY, SMNVEV (reference sequence). This CDR3 is 20 amino acids long. With 3 bases clipped from V and 0 bases from J, the junction kept 16 bases outside the gene matches. CDR3 nucleotides: TGTGCCAGCAGTTTCGGGAGGATCCAGAGGGGATACGCGAACACCGGGGAGCTGTTTTTT. The encoded protein is CASSFGRIQRGYANTGELFF.

This clone has more than one count but fewer than ten. The genes are TRBV28 and TRBJ1-3; D is unclear. Per germline, CDR1 MDHEN and CDR2 SYDVKM. There are 16 residues in the CDR3. Trimming shortened V by 5 bases and J by 0 bases, and 14 bases separated the two germline ends. The CDR3 spells CASSLRSWGSGNTIYF. For the CDR3, the DNA is TGTGCCAGCAGTCTCAGGAGTTGGGGCTCTGGAAACACCATATATTTT. The variable domain in full, with the rest retrieved from reference TRBV28 and TRBJ1-3, is DVKVTQSSRYLVKRTGEKVFLECVQDMDHENMFWYRQDPGLGLRLIYFSYDVKMKEKGDIPEGYSVSREKKERFSLILESASTNQTSMYLCASSLRSWGSGNTIYFGEGSWLTVV.

This chain connects TRBV6-5 to TRBJ2-5; no clear D. The length of the CDR3 is 13 residues. The V gene lost 5 bases and the J gene lost 4 bases, with 11 bases spanning the gap. Germline lookup yields CDR1 MNHEY and CDR2 SVGAGI. The CDR3 DNA sequence: TGTGCCAGCAGTGGTACGGCGAGAGAGACCCAGTACTTC. Protein sequence: CASSGTARETQYF.

This chain uses TRBV5-1 with TRBJ2-7, with 7 bases matching TRBD1. The J segment lost 6 bases and the V segment lost 3 bases, leaving 9 bases of the junction unmatched. Germline CDR1 is SGHRS and CDR2 is YFSETQ. The CDR3 runs 14 residues. The CDR3 DNA sequence: TGCGCCAGCAGCTCAAAGACAGGGAAGGTCGAGCAGTACTTC. Translating gives CASSSKTGKVEQYF. The variable domain in full, completed from reference TRBV5-1 and TRBJ2-7, reads KAGVTQTPRYLIKTRGQQVTLSCSPISGHRSVSWYQQTPGQGLQFLFEYFSETQRNKGNFPGRFSGRQFSNSRSEMNVSTLELGDSALYLCASSSKTGKVEQYFGPGTRLTVT.

V gene TRBV10-3 combines with J gene TRBJ2-3; the D is unclear. Germline CDR1 and CDR2: ENHRY and SYGVKD. Trimming shortened V by 4 bases and J by 0 bases, and 5 bases separated the two germline ends. CDR3 length: 13 amino acids. Here the CDR3 reads CAISASSTDTQYF. The CDR3 DNA reads as TGTGCCATCAGTGCCTCTAGCACAGATACGCAGTATTTT.